These T cell receptor beta chains were read from a single sample in a study of B cell selection in AIRE deficiency. Here immunoSEQ multiplex PCR was the method, and the copy in TCRdb shows in-frame clones only, minus some. The sample shows about 24,000 clones, approximately 96% of them seen only once. Sample: CD4+CD127+ conventional T cells sorted from PBMCs. Every receptor here comes from a human donor in good health. CDR3s include the opening cysteine and the closing phenylalanine or tryptophan. D genes are given only for firm matches. Rows may omit the clone size; those that give it use once, few, many or a size class.

J gene | clone size | D gene | V gene | CDR3 DNA | CDR3 protein
TRBJ1-2 | - | TRBD1 | TRBV29-1 | TGCAGCGCAGTAGGGACAGGGTATGGCTACACCTTC | CSAVGTGYGYTF
TRBJ1-2 | - | - | TRBV6-5 | TGTGCCAGCAGCCCCCAATCAGGGCCACCCTATGGCTACACCTTC | CASSPQSGPPYGYTF
TRBJ1-2 | once | - | TRBV19 | TGTGCCAGTAGTACCCCGGTCCCACCCAACTATGGCTACACCTTC | CASSTPVPPNYGYTF
TRBJ1-3 | once | TRBD1 | TRBV6-5 | TGTGCCAGCAGTTCGGACAGGGGGCGGTCAGGAAACACCATATATTTT | CASSSDRGRSGNTIYF
TRBJ1-1 | - | - | TRBV5-1 | TGCGCCAGCAGCTTTTCGGAGAACACTGAAGCTTTCTTT | CASSFSENTEAFF
TRBJ2-6 | once | - | TRBV10-3 | TGTGCCGCCAGACCGTTCTCTGGGGCCAACGTCCTGACTTTC | CAARPFSGANVLTF
TRBJ2-7 | - | - | TRBV5-1 | TGCGCCAGCAGCCTTGCAGAGGGAAGGCCGGTCGACGAGCAGTACTTC | CASSLAEGRPVDEQYF
TRBJ2-2 | - | - | TRBV11-1 | TGTGCCAGCAGGCGGCTAGGGCAGTCATCGAACACCGGGGAGCTGTTTTTT | CASRRLGQSSNTGELFF
TRBJ2-5 | - | TRBD2 | TRBV19 | TGTGCCACCAGCGGGTTAGCGGGGGGGGAGACCCAGTACTTC | CATSGLAGGETQYF
TRBJ2-1 | - | TRBD1 | TRBV5-1 | TGCGCCAGCAGCTTGTTTGGCGGAGTCGGACAGGGGGGTAATGAGCAGTTCTTC | CASSLFGGVGQGGNEQFF
TRBJ2-7 | - | - | TRBV6-5 | TGTGCCAGCCGTTCTTCGTGGGGGTTCTCCTACGAGCAGTACTTC | CASRSSWGFSYEQYF
TRBJ2-5 | - | TRBD1 | TRBV19 | TGTGCCAGTAGTGGGGGCAGCGGACAGGGGGCGTTTGAGACCCAGTACTTC | CASSGGSGQGAFETQYF
TRBJ1-4 | - | - | TRBV5-4 | TGTGCCAGCAGCCCGGGCCCCGAGATTTTCGAAAAACTGTTTTTT | CASSPGPEIFEKLFF
TRBJ2-7 | - | - | TRBV13 | TGTGCCAGCAGCTTAGAGTCGGGGGTTATCCCCGCCGAGCAGTACTTC | CASSLESGVIPAEQYF
TRBJ1-3 | - | - | TRBV15 | TGTGCCACCAGCAGAGACTTGACCGGAAACACCATATATTTT | CATSRDLTGNTIYF
TRBJ2-4 | - | - | TRBV19 | TGTGCCAGTAGTATAGGGGGAAGGTGGACACGTCTAGCCAAAAACATTCAGTACTTC | CASSIGGRWTRLAKNIQYF
TRBJ1-2 | - | - | TRBV20-1 | TGCAGTGCTTATAGACCAACCGGCTACACCTTC | CSAYRPTGYTF
TRBJ2-5 | - | TRBD1 | TRBV7-9 | TGTGCCAGCAGCTTGGGGACAGTTCAAGAGACCCAGTACTTC | CASSLGTVQETQYF
TRBJ2-1 | - | - | TRBV5-1 | TGCGCCAGCAGCTTGGCGGAAGCATTCTCCTACAATGAGCAGTTCTTC | CASSLAEAFSYNEQFF
TRBJ1-5 | - | - | TRBV11-3 | TGTGCCAGCAGCTCCCCCTTGGGGGATTATAGCAATCAGCCCCAGCATTTT | CASSSPLGDYSNQPQHF
TRBJ1-6 | - | TRBD1 | TRBV27 | TGTGCCAGCAGTTCAGGGCCACCCGGGACAGGGAGGTTTTCCCTCCACTTT | CASSSGPPGTGRFSLHF
TRBJ1-1 | - | - | TRBV5-1 | TGCGCCAGCAGCGCTACCGGGACAAACACTGAAGCTTTCTTT | CASSATGTNTEAFF
TRBJ2-1 | - | - | TRBV5-8 | TGTGCCAGCAGCCCGAGGGCTTTCTCCTACAATGAGCAGTTCTTC | CASSPRAFSYNEQFF